What follows are 27 T cell receptor beta chains derived from one specimen sequenced in a study of T cells after yellow fever vaccination. TCRdb analysed the 5' RACE reads with MiXCR anew, one entry per CDR3 protein. The repertoire has 27,000 or so distinct CDR3 sequences, around 4.3% of them found once; the top ten carry 30% to 45%. Material: PBMCs, either bulk or a sorted T-cell subset (CD4+, CD8+, memory, or dextramer-sorted; not recorded which), obtained on the day of the yellow fever booster vaccination. Receptors were obtained from a man between 18 and 35 years old who received the YFV17D yellow fever vaccine.

This chain uses TRBV19 with TRBJ1-2; a weak D match, TRBD1 (5 bases). This CDR3 comprises 10 residues. CDR1 is LNHDA and CDR2 is SQIVND in the germline V gene (reference sequence). The CDR3 is CASKGNGYTF. CDR3 bases: TGTGCAAGCAAGGGGAATGGCTACACCTTC.

J is TRBJ1-5 and V is TRBV7-2, with TRBD1 as a possible D gene (6 bases). Trimming shortened V by 5 bases and J by 3 bases, and 11 bases separated the two germline ends. The CDR3 runs 14 residues. CDR1 is SGHTA, CDR2 FQGNSA, per germline. The CDR3 reads CASSPRGSNQPQHF. The CDR3 DNA reads TGTGCCAGCAGCCCCAGGGGATCCAATCAGCCCCAGCATTTT.

This clonotype was detected only a few times. The chain couples TRBV11-3 to TRBJ2-1, with 13 bases that match TRBD2. CDR1 and CDR2 (germline): SGHNT, YENEEA. The CDR3 is 15 amino acids. J lost 12 bases, V lost 0 bases, and 5 bases had no gene match. The CDR3 sequence is CASSLEGLAGSRQFF. DNA for the CDR3: TGTGCCAGCAGCTTAGAGGGACTAGCGGGGTCCCGGCAGTTCTTC.

With respect to this clonotype: Just one base apart from a much larger clone, this may be a read error. CDR3 sequence: CASSLVWSGDTETFF. The CDR3 region has the DNA TGTGCCAGCAGCTTAGTATGGTCAGGAGACACTGAAACTTTCTTT. This chain links TRBV7-9 with TRBJ1-1, with unresolved D. The CDR3 spans 15 residues. CDR1 and CDR2 from the germline V gene are SEHNR and FQNEAQ (reference sequence).

This clonotype was observed at least ten times. V gene TRBV5-1 combines with J gene TRBJ2-5; D unclear. CDR1 SGHRS and CDR2 YFSETQ come from the germline V gene. The CDR3 is 12 residues long. V lost 4 bases to trimming and J lost 5 bases, with 9 bases between them. CDR3 region: CASSPEWETQYF. CDR3 sequence (DNA): TGCGCCAGCAGCCCAGAATGGGAGACCCAGTACTTC.

This clonotype counts as medium-sized. The J gene is TRBJ2-3, the V gene TRBV11-2; D not resolved. The CDR3 contains 10 residues. Germline V gene sequence: CDR1 SGHAT, CDR2 FQNNGV. Trimming removed 4 bases at V and 7 bases at J, with 3 bases between. The CDR3 bases are TGTGCCAGCAGCTCCTATACGCAGTATTTT. Protein: CASSSYTQYF.

This clonotype was found many times. The gene calls are TRBV6-5 and TRBJ2-5; D unclear. The CDR3 spans 12 residues. Germline CDR1 is MNHEY and CDR2 is SVGAGI. V gave up 2 bases and J gave up 7 bases, with 8 bases separating them. CDR3 sequence reads: CASSYPEGTQYF. The CDR3, as DNA: TGTGCCAGCAGTTACCCAGAAGGGACCCAGTACTTC.

This clonotype has a handful of counts. This chain links TRBV6-5 with TRBJ2-3; D gene uncertain. The CDR3 covers 16 residues. Trimming cost V 6 bases and J 0 bases, with 16 bases left between them. Germline V gives CDR1 MNHEY, CDR2 SVGAGI. CDR3 amino acids: CASSPMTLISTDTQYF. The CDR3 nucleotides read TGTGCCAGCAGCCCTATGACTTTAATTAGCACAGATACGCAGTATTTT.

V usage is TRBV6-2 or TRBV6-3 and J usage is TRBJ2-3; 9 bases map to TRBD2. Looked up from germline, CDR1 is MNHEY and CDR2 is SVGEGT. J was trimmed by 4 bases and V by 2 bases; bases with no gene match: 4. There are 15 residues in the CDR3. CDR3 bases: TGTGCCAGCAGTTACAATGCGGGGGGGCCAGATACGCAGTATTTT. It yields the protein CASSYNAGGPDTQYF.

This clonotype was counted ten times or more. This chain connects TRBV7-2 to TRBJ2-3, with 13 bases aligning to TRBD2. Germline lookup yields CDR1 SGHTA and CDR2 FQGNSA. V gave up 5 bases and J gave up 4 bases; unmatched junction bases: 6. CDR3 length: 16 amino acids. The CDR3 loop reads CASSLGTSGASDTQYF. Written as DNA, the CDR3 is TGTGCCAGCAGCCTCGGGACTAGCGGGGCTTCAGATACGCAGTATTTT.

This clonotype was seen only a few times. V gene TRBV5-4 combines with J gene TRBJ2-3; TRBD1 aligns across 9 bases. Germline-derived CDR1 and CDR2 are SGHNT and YYREEE (reference sequence). The CDR3 sequence is 14 residues long. V trimming: 4 bases; J trimming: 5 bases; junction bases outside the gene matches: 5. CDR3 amino acids: CASSGTGGEDTQYF. The DNA of the CDR3 is TGTGCCAGCAGCGGAACAGGGGGCGAAGATACGCAGTATTTT.

This clonotype was observed at least ten times. V usage is TRBV7-6 and J usage is TRBJ2-2, with a weak D call TRBD2 (5 bases). CDR1 is SGHVS and CDR2 is FNYEAQ in the germline V gene. Trimming removed 4 bases at V and 2 bases at J, with 11 bases between. This CDR3 region has 15 residues. The CDR3 sequence: CASSSGLLNTGELFF. In DNA, the CDR3 is TGTGCCAGCAGCTCCGGACTGTTAAACACCGGGGAGCTGTTTTTT.

This clonotype occurred many times. This rearrangement joins TRBV7-2 to TRBJ2-7, with 14 bases fitting TRBD2. V was pared by 5 bases and J by 4 bases, with 7 bases of the junction left unmatched. Per the germline V gene, CDR1 is SGHTA and CDR2 is FQGNSA. This CDR3 is built from 16 residues. The CDR3 DNA reads TGTGCCAGCAGCCTCGGGACTAGCGGGGGCCATTACGAGCAGTACTTC. This sequence encodes CASSLGTSGGHYEQYF.

This clonotype occurred many times. The rearrangement uses TRBV29-1 and TRBJ2-5; 9 bases are a match to TRBD2. The CDR3 runs to 15 residues. Germline V lookup: CDR1 SQVTM, CDR2 ANQGSEA. V gave up 6 bases and J gave up 5 bases; unmatched junction bases: 13. CDR3 loop: CSVESSRGGLETQYF. The CDR3 DNA reads TGCAGCGTCGAGAGCTCGCGGGGGGGCCTGGAGACCCAGTACTTC.

This clonotype is categorized as medium-sized. The chain couples TRBV29-1 to TRBJ2-4, with TRBD2 identical over 12 bases. Per the germline V gene, CDR1 is SQVTM and CDR2 is ANQGSEA. Trimming at V came to 6 bases and at J to 2 bases, leaving 5 bases not matched to a gene. The CDR3 is 15 amino acids. The CDR3 DNA follows: TGCAGCGTGCAAGGACTAGCGGGGTCCAAAAACATTCAGTACTTC. Residues: CSVQGLAGSKNIQYF.

This clonotype has a count of ten or more. The chain joins TRBV7-2 to TRBJ2-2; 8 nucleotides agree with TRBD1. This CDR3 has 13 residues. Germline V gene data show CDR1 as SGHTA and CDR2 as FQGNSA. V gave up 5 bases and J gave up 7 bases; unmatched junction bases: 3. The CDR3 loop is CASSRQGIGELFF. CDR3 DNA sequence: TGTGCCAGCAGCCGACAGGGGATCGGGGAGCTGTTTTTT. Variable domain in full (rest from reference TRBV7-2 and TRBJ2-2): GAGVSQSPSNKVTEKGKDVELRCDPISGHTALYWYRQSLGQGLEFLIYFQGNSAPDKSGLPSDRFSAERTGGSVSTLTIQRTQQEDSAVYLCASSRQGIGELFFGEGSRLTVL.

This clonotype appeared many times. This sequence joins TRBV5-1 and TRBJ1-6; D is possibly TRBD1 (6 bases). Germline CDR1 SGHRS, CDR2 YFSETQ. The CDR3 spans 15 residues. Trimming pared 4 bases from V and 10 bases from J, leaving 18 bases between. CDR3 sequence: CASSPQGLGQSPLHF. For the CDR3, the DNA is TGCGCCAGCAGCCCACAGGGCCTGGGACAATCACCCCTCCACTTT.

This clonotype was detected many times. J is TRBJ1-1 and V is TRBV11-2; tentative D call: TRBD1 (6 bases). Per the germline V gene, CDR1 is SGHAT and CDR2 is FQNNGV. V lost 5 bases, J lost 5 bases, and 18 bases lay in between. The CDR3 is made up of 15 amino acids. The CDR3 DNA reads TGTGCCAGCAGCCTCCAGGGGCAGGGAAGGACTGAAGCTTTCTTT. It specifies CASSLQGQGRTEAFF.

This clonotype was seen at least ten times. The rearrangement joins TRBV4-1 to TRBJ1-2; D perhaps matches TRBD1 (5 bases). The CDR3 extends over 14 amino acids. Trimming took off 0 bases at V and 5 bases at J, with 10 bases between the two ends. The germline gives CDR1 MGHRA, CDR2 YSYEKL. The CDR3 coding sequence is TGCGCCAGCAGCCAAGAGTGGCCAGGGTATGGCTACACCTTC. Its translation is CASSQEWPGYGYTF.

The chain links TRBV18 to TRBJ1-2; no clear D gene. This CDR3 region has 13 residues. V lost 3 bases and J 4 bases, leaving 9 bases between the germline ends. Germline lookup yields CDR1 KGHSH and CDR2 LQKENI. CDR3 sequence (DNA): TGTGCCAGCTCACCGGACGGATTCTATGGCTACACCTTC. Translation gives CASSPDGFYGYTF. Combining the CDR3 with reference TRBV18 and TRBJ1-2 gives the whole variable domain NAGVMQNPRHLVRRRGQEARLRCSPMKGHSHVYWYRQLPEEGLKFMVYLQKENIIDESGMPKERFSAEFPKEGPSILRIQQVVRGDSAAYFCASSPDGFYGYTFGSGTRLTVV.

This clonotype was counted ten times or more. The chain recombines TRBV11-2 with TRBJ2-5; D uncertain. The CDR3 length is 17 residues. Germline V CDR1 and CDR2: SGHAT, FQNNGV. Trimming removed 6 bases from V and 2 bases from J, with 22 bases in between. CDR3 in amino acids: CASRLKAWASPQETQYF. The CDR3 DNA reads as TGTGCCAGCAGACTAAAAGCATGGGCGTCTCCGCAAGAGACCCAGTACTTC.

This clonotype has more than one count but fewer than ten. This chain links TRBV25-1 with TRBJ2-1; tentatively, D is TRBD1 (5 bases). The germline V and J ends were trimmed by 2 bases and 10 bases, with 9 bases remaining between them. This CDR3 spans 12 amino acids. Germline values: CDR1 MGHDK, CDR2 SYGVNS. CDR3 in amino acids: CASSEADREQFF. CDR3 bases: TGTGCCAGCAGTGAAGCCGACAGAGAGCAGTTCTTC.

This clonotype was recorded a few times. The chain is built from TRBV5-5 and TRBJ1-2; D is possibly TRBD1 (5 bases). Germline V CDR1 and CDR2: SGHKS, YYEKEE (reference sequence). Trimming left V 4 bases short and J 7 bases short, with 11 bases between. This CDR3 has 12 residues. DNA for the CDR3: TGTGCCAGCAGCCGTTTGGGGGGTGGCTACACCTTC. The encoded protein is CASSRLGGGYTF.

Ten or more counts support this clonotype. The chain is built from TRBV27 and TRBJ2-1; tentatively, D is TRBD2 (7 bases). Germline V gene sequence: CDR1 MNHEY, CDR2 SMNVEV (reference sequence). Trimming took 4 bases from V and 5 from J, leaving 15 bases between them. The CDR3 is 15 residues long. CDR3 nucleotides: TGTGCCAGCAGTTCTGCCGCGGGGGCGAACAATGAGCAGTTCTTC. This codes for CASSSAAGANNEQFF.

In its sample, this clonotype was seen many times. The chain couples TRBV27 to TRBJ1-2; 8 bases align to TRBD1. Per germline, CDR1 MNHEY and CDR2 SMNVEV (reference sequence). Trimming took 5 bases from V and 8 from J; bases not matched to a gene: 13. CDR3 length equals 15 residues. The DNA for the CDR3 is TGTGCCAGCAGTGCATATCGGACAGGGAGAGGCGGCTACACCTTC. This encodes CASSAYRTGRGGYTF.

This clonotype was found many times. The rearrangement links TRBV7-6 to TRBJ1-5, with 7 bases that match TRBD1. J gave up 0 bases and V 2 bases, and 10 bases lay outside the gene matches. The CDR3 sequence is 18 residues long. CDR1 SGHVS and CDR2 FNYEAQ come from the germline V gene. The CDR3 nucleotides read TGTGCCAGCAGCTTATTAGGAGGGGGCGCGGGTAGCAATCAGCCCCAGCATTTT. Translating it yields CASSLLGGGAGSNQPQHF.

This clonotype was observed at least ten times. This rearrangement joins TRBV6-2 or TRBV6-3 to TRBJ2-3; tentatively, D is TRBD1 (5 bases). This CDR3 region has 12 residues. V dropped 2 bases and J dropped 9 bases, with 9 bases sitting between them. Germline CDR1 is MNHEY and CDR2 is SVGEGT. The DNA for the CDR3 is TGTGCCAGCAGTTACAGGGGTCCAACGCAGTATTTT. This translates into CASSYRGPTQYF.